A single sample is the source of the 21 T cell receptor beta chains below, sequenced in a study of blood T cell repertoires in COVID-19. Sequenced by immunoSEQ multiplex PCR; TCRdb stores in-frame clones only, minus some. The sample has roughly 280,000 clones, more than 75% seen once. The specimen was peripheral blood. These receptors originate from a man in his forties with active or convalescent COVID-19.

CDR3 residues: CASSSGVRQPQHF. The CDR3 DNA reads TGTGCCAGTAGTTCAGGGGTCCGACAGCCCCAGCATTTT. The V and J genes are TRBV19 and TRBJ1-5; perhaps TRBD1 as D (6 bases). The CDR3 sequence is 13 residues long. The V end lost 5 bases, the J end lost 7 bases, and 12 bases lay between the germline ends. The germline CDR1 and CDR2 sequences are LNHDA and SQIVND (reference sequence).

The chain combines TRBV3-1 (or the pseudogene TRBV3-2) with TRBJ1-2, with 9 nucleotides matching TRBD1. The V gene's germline CDR1 is LGHDT and CDR2 YNNKEL (reference sequence). This CDR3 contains 15 residues. Losses at the gene ends were 1 base for V and 0 bases for J; bases not matched to a gene: 0. The CDR3 DNA is TGTGCCAGCAGCCAAGGGACAGGGGCTAACTATGGCTACACCTTC. Amino acids: CASSQGTGANYGYTF.

The chain links TRBV6-5 to TRBJ1-2; D is undetermined. The CDR3 is 14 residues long. CDR1 and CDR2 (germline): MNHEY, SVGAGI. Trimming cost V 4 bases and J 4 bases, with 13 bases left between them. DNA for the CDR3: TGTGCCAGCAGTTCCTATACAGAGACCTATGGCTACACCTTC. Its translation: CASSSYTETYGYTF.

Regarding this clone: The junction departs from germline at one end; a sequencing error may be responsible. The chain employs TRBV27 and TRBJ2-7; 9 bases agree with TRBD2. This CDR3 spans 14 amino acids. Germline CDR1 is MNHEY and CDR2 is SMNVEV (reference sequence). The CDR3 reads CASSFEAGGTPANF. CDR3 sequence (DNA): TGTGCCAGCAGTTTTGAAGCGGGGGGCACTCCGGCAAACTTC.

The rearrangement joins TRBV6-5 to TRBJ1-1; D remains ambiguous. V shed 2 bases and J shed 3 bases, with 10 bases lying between them. The CDR3 is 14 amino acids. Germline V CDR1 and CDR2: MNHEY, SVGAGI. In nucleotides, the CDR3 is TGTGCCAGCAGTTACCCGGGATTGGACACTGAAGCTTTCTTT. Its protein is CASSYPGLDTEAFF.

The chain is built from TRBV7-8 and TRBJ2-2; 7 bases agree with TRBD2. This CDR3 spans 17 amino acids. The V and J ends lost 1 base and 6 bases, in that order; junction bases with no gene match: 11. The germline V gene encodes CDR1 SGHVS and CDR2 FQNEAQ. CDR3 region: CASSLDIGLVSAGELFF. The DNA of the CDR3 is TGTGCCAGCAGCTTAGATATCGGACTAGTCTCAGCCGGGGAGCTGTTTTTT. Combining the CDR3 with reference TRBV7-8 and TRBJ2-2 gives the whole variable domain GAGVSQSPRYKVAKRGQDVALRCDPISGHVSLFWYQQALGQGPEFLTYFQNEAQLDKSGLPSDRFFAERPEGSVSTLKIQRTQQEDSAVYLCASSLDIGLVSAGELFFGEGSRLTVL.

V and J are TRBV30 and TRBJ1-1; the match to TRBD1 covers 8 bases. There are 14 residues in the CDR3. Trimming at V came to 5 bases and at J to 4 bases, leaving 9 bases not matched to a gene. The germline V gene has CDR1 GTSNPN and CDR2 SVGIG (reference sequence). Here the CDR3 reads CAWAPDRVATEAFF. The CDR3 bases are TGTGCCTGGGCGCCGGACAGGGTGGCCACTGAAGCTTTCTTT.

The chain links TRBV7-2 to TRBJ1-5, with 9 bases aligning to TRBD1. Trimming cost V 4 bases and J 9 bases; bases outside gene matches: 7. The germline gives CDR1 SGHTA, CDR2 FQGNSA. The CDR3 contains 14 residues. CDR3 in amino acids: CASSSDRGGLPQHF. The CDR3 DNA follows: TGTGCCAGCAGCTCGGACAGGGGAGGGTTGCCCCAGCATTTT.

This chain uses TRBV27 with TRBJ2-3; the match to TRBD2 covers 8 bases. Germline V lookup: CDR1 MNHEY, CDR2 SMNVEV (reference sequence). V shed 2 bases and J 4 bases; nucleotides not matched to a gene: 5. The CDR3 is 15 amino acids. CDR3 residues: CASSLREGRADTQYF. CDR3 DNA sequence: TGTGCCAGCAGTTTACGGGAGGGGCGGGCAGATACGCAGTATTTT.

This clone was seen a single time. The chain employs TRBV9 and TRBJ2-2, with D perhaps matching TRBD1 (6 bases). Looked up from germline, CDR1 is SGDLS and CDR2 is YYNGEE. The CDR3 runs to 13 residues. V lost 3 bases to trimming and J lost 6 bases, with 9 bases between them. CDR3 residues: CASSDQGSGELFF. In DNA form, the CDR3 reads TGTGCCAGCAGCGATCAGGGGTCCGGGGAGCTGTTTTTT.

This sequence joins TRBV13 and TRBJ2-1; 13 bases are a match to TRBD2. The CDR3 is made up of 18 amino acids. Germline assignment: CDR1 PRHDT and CDR2 FYEKMQ (reference sequence). V dropped 3 bases and J dropped 0; count of bases not matched to a gene: 5. CDR3 in amino acids: CASSLGLAGYDSYNEQFF. The CDR3 DNA reads as TGTGCCAGCAGCTTGGGACTAGCGGGATACGACTCCTACAATGAGCAGTTCTTC.

The chain joins TRBV4-1 to TRBJ2-2; 11 bases agree with TRBD1. The germline V gene has CDR1 MGHRA and CDR2 YSYEKL. The length of the CDR3 is 18 residues. Trimming took 4 bases from V and 0 from J; bases not matched to a gene: 7. The CDR3 nucleotides are TGCGCCAGCAGCCGTACCGGGACAGGGGGTACGAACACCGGGGAGCTGTTTTTT. Its translation: CASSRTGTGGTNTGELFF.

V is TRBV30 and J is TRBJ2-1, with TRBD2 matching over 9 bases. This CDR3 has 14 amino acids. Germline-derived CDR1 and CDR2 are GTSNPN and SVGIG (reference sequence). Unmatched junction bases numbered 1, after V lost 2 bases and J lost 2 bases. Here the CDR3 reads CAWSRLAAYNEQFF. CDR3 nucleotides: TGTGCCTGGAGTCGACTAGCGGCCTACAATGAGCAGTTCTTC.

The V and J genes are TRBV6-5 and TRBJ2-2; D perhaps matches TRBD2 (6 bases). V shed 5 bases and J shed 10 bases, with 20 bases lying between them. The CDR3 is made up of 15 amino acids. From germline, CDR1 is MNHEY and CDR2 SVGAGI. The CDR3 nucleotides are TGTGCCAGCAGTCACGCCGCGGGGATATCCGTGGAGCTGTTTTTT. It yields the protein CASSHAAGISVELFF.

DNA for the CDR3: TGTGCCAGCAGCCAAGATATGGTGGGAGGCGAGACCCAGTACTTC. This codes for CASSQDMVGGETQYF. The rearrangement joins TRBV3-1 (or the pseudogene TRBV3-2) to TRBJ2-5; D is perhaps TRBD2 (6 bases). Germline CDR1 is LGHDT and CDR2 is YNNKEL (reference sequence). Trimming cost V 0 bases and J 5 bases, with 13 bases left between them. The CDR3 length is 15 residues.

V usage is TRBV7-2 and J usage is TRBJ1-6, with 9 bases that match TRBD1. In germline, CDR1 is SGHTA, CDR2 FQGNSA. The CDR3 is 15 amino acids. With V trimmed by 3 bases and J by 8 bases, 5 bases remained unmatched. In nucleotides, the CDR3 is TGTGCCAGCAGCTTGGGGGGACAGGGATATTCACCCCTCCACTTT. Translating it yields CASSLGGQGYSPLHF.

This chain uses TRBV11-2 with TRBJ2-5, with unresolved D. The germline V and J ends were trimmed by 7 bases and 5 bases, with 14 bases remaining between them. Germline loops: CDR1 SGHAT, CDR2 FQNNGV. The CDR3 contains 13 residues. The CDR3 is CASTGGLAETQYF. CDR3 coding DNA: TGTGCCAGCACCGGCGGCCTGGCCGAGACCCAGTACTTC.

This chain connects TRBV5-1 to TRBJ2-2, with TRBD1 matching 9 bases. The CDR3 runs 15 residues. V was clipped by 4 bases and J by 4 bases; unmatched bases: 5. Per the germline V gene, CDR1 is SGHRS and CDR2 is YFSETQ. CDR3 amino acids: CASSLGDRATGELFF. DNA for the CDR3: TGCGCCAGCAGCCTGGGGGACAGGGCCACCGGGGAGCTGTTTTTT.

The J gene is TRBJ2-1, the V gene TRBV3-1 (or the pseudogene TRBV3-2); D is uncertain. Germline V gene lookup returns CDR1 LGHDT and CDR2 YNNKEL (reference sequence). Trimming removed 1 base from V and 0 bases from J, with 10 bases in between. CDR3 length: 16 residues. The CDR3 here is CASSQVSLSSYNEQFF. The CDR3 nucleotides are TGTGCCAGCAGCCAAGTGAGCTTGAGCTCCTACAATGAGCAGTTCTTC.

The chain joins TRBV24-1 to TRBJ2-7; D possibly corresponds to TRBD1 (5 bases). This CDR3 comprises 13 residues. The V and J ends lost 3 bases and 4 bases respectively, with 9 bases between them. Germline CDR1 KGHDR, CDR2 SFDVKD. CDR3: CATSDPQDYEQYF. DNA for the CDR3: TGTGCCACCAGTGATCCACAGGATTACGAGCAGTACTTC.

The CDR3: CASRRDSANTGELFF. In DNA, the CDR3 is TGTGCCAGCAGGAGGGACAGCGCGAACACCGGGGAGCTGTTTTTT. J is TRBJ2-2 and V is TRBV6-5; 7 bases map to TRBD1. V shed 6 bases and J 0 bases; nucleotides not matched to a gene: 4. The CDR3 length is 15 residues. CDR1 and CDR2 (germline): MNHEY, SVGAGI.